This TCR beta chain was sequenced for a study of STAT5B mutations in CD4+ large granular lymphocyte leukemia (dated by TCRdb to the early 2020s). Regarding the complete study: Among healthy controls, the CDR3 'QG' motif was associated with a particular HLA allele. The study compared the TCRbeta repertoires of patients with CD4+ T-cell large granular lymphocyte leukemia against the TCRbeta repertoires of healthy blood donors. Flow cytometry on FACSCanto II or FACSVerse showed that the purified fractions were more than 95% pure among lymphocytes.

Here V drops 4 bases and J drops 8 bases, and the junction holds 9 bases not matched to any gene. The germline V gene gives CDR1 as SGDLS and CDR2 as YYNGEE. The cysteine opens and the phenylalanine closes a CDR3 of 14 amino acids. Only the CDR3 region is kept as DNA, spanning 42 bases read in frame from base 1. The immunoSEQ assay at survey resolution was used to sequence TCRbeta rearrangements from genomic DNA. The authors processed their data as follows. In the TCR sequencing data, the smallest productive clonotype frequency that could be detected was 2.59 x 10-5. Only productive TCRbeta rearrangements, meaning sequences that were complete and in-frame, were kept for the analyses. Clonality for each sample was calculated as Simpson clonality in the immunoSEQ Analyzer version 3.0. Based on frequency, clones were grouped as very rare, small, medium, large (1-20%) or hyperexpanded (>20%). Generation probabilities were estimated with OLGA 1.2.3, V-gene circos plots were made with VDJtools, specificities were looked up in VDJdb, and CDR3 motifs were identified with GLIPH. TCRdb stores this immuneACCESS table with in-frame sequences only. Part of the clones is absent; in the studies checked, under half of the shortfall reflects unresolved V genes, and no reason is known for the rest. Clone size and the V and J calls come from that table; the DNA yielded D and trimming. The sample table holds about 31,000 clones, of which about two thirds were seen once. The ten most abundant clones make up about 1% of the sample.

As regards this clone: Its antigen specificity is not known. Per-base qualities were not stored, and no clone one base away is much larger.

The research as a whole found: Enrichment of TRBV06-family usage was observed among the top patient clones (8/27) relative to healthy controls (2/35). CD4-sorted patient repertoires appeared more clonal than healthy CD4+ repertoires, and this difference persisted after removing the putative leukemic clones. The main leukemic clonotypes were found to be private to each patient, although around 25% of the main leukemic clonotypes were detected at low frequency in the non-leukemic repertoires of other patients. The data were not HLA-matched, and the relatively small sample size could explain the higher clonality seen in CD4+ compared with CD8+ T-LGLL.

Healthy controls were approximately 40 blood donors whose buffy coats came from the Finnish Red Cross blood service. All TCR-sequenced material derived from peripheral blood: patient blood samples and healthy donor buffy coats. Ficoll-Hypaque gradient centrifugation was used to isolate peripheral blood mononuclear cells. CD4+ cells were purified magnetically from the buffy coats of healthy controls. The Gentra Puregene Cell and Tissue kit was used to extract genomic DNA, and a Qubit 2.0 fluorometer was used to measure the amount of genomic DNA. The source of this sequence is a human donor in good health. The sequence joins TRBV9 to TRBJ2-1, with 7 middle bases fitting TRBD1. What was sequenced was CD4+ T cells from blood buffy coats. The CDR3 here reads CASSYRQGQYEQFF. The DNA sequence reads TGTGCCAGCAGCTATAGACAGGGTCAGTATGAGCAGTTCTTC.